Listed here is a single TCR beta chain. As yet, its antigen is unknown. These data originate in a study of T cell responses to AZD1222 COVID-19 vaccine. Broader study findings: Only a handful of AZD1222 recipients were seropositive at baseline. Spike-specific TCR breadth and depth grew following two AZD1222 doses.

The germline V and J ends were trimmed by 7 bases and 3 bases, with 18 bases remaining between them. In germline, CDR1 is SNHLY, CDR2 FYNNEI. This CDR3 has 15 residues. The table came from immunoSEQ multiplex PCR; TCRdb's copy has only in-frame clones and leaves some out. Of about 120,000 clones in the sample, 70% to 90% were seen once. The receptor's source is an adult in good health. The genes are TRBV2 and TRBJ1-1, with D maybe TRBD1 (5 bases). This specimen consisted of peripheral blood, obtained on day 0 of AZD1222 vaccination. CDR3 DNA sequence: TGTGCCAGCAAGCAGGGATGGGGCCAGGACACTGAAGCTTTCTTT. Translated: CASKQGWGQDTEAFF.